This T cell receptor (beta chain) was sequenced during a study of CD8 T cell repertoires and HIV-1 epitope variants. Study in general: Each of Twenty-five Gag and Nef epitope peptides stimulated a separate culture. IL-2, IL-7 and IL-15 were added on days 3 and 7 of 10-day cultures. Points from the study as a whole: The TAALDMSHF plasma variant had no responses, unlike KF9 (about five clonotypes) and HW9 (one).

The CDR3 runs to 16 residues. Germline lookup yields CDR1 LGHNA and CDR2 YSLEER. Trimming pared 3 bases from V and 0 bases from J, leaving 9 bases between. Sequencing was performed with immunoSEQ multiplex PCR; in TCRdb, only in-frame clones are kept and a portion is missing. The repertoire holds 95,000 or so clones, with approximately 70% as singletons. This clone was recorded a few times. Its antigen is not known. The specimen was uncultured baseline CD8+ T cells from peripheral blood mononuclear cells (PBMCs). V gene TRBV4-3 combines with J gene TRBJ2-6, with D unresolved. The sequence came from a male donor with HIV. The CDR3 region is CASSQNPFSGANVLTF. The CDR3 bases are TGCGCCAGCAGCCAGAATCCTTTCTCTGGGGCCAACGTCCTGACTTTC.